A selection of T cell receptor beta chains follows, all from one sample in a study of cytomegalovirus exposure and HLA in healthy donors. Sequenced by immunoSEQ multiplex PCR; TCRdb stores in-frame clones only, minus some. The table has around 300,000 clones, 80% to 90% seen once. Sequenced sample: PBMCs. These receptor sequences come from a woman between 18 and 29 years old in good health and CMV-seronegative. Both conserved end residues are trimmed from each CDR3.

v_call | cdr3_aa
TRBV6-5 | ASNDGPDTTDTQY
TRBV7-9 | ASVPGLASGTGELF
TRBV5-6 | ASSWGVFAAVPNYGYT
TRBV5-1 | ASSAGTVRNTGELF
TRBV7-8 | ASSFRPGNEKLF
TRBV15 | ATSRVADSNEKLF
TRBV6-1 | ASKEASYGGQPQH
TRBV6-5 | ASSYGLAETQY
TRBV19 | ASSVSRLDTQY
TRBV11-1 | ASSFNLQGALYNEQF
TRBV4-3 | ASSQVLGGQGNSPLH
TRBV30 | AWSPRGALTNEKLF
TRBV11-2 | ASAPGGSYNEQF
TRBV27 | ASSPTGDEQF
TRBV27 | ASSSVPTGITEAF
TRBV4-1 | ASSQDGGSYNEQF
TRBV6-4 | ASSLQGAGGNEQF
TRBV5-1 | ASSLDTGGAPYEQY
TRBV28 | ASTKQGYEQY
TRBV7-2 | ASSYGLGNEQF
TRBV7-9 | ASSPGQGRSGELF
TRBV7-9 | ASSLPSGTDTQY
TRBV12-5 | ASGHLLGLRPYEQY
TRBV10-1 | ASSEYRGNSPLH
TRBV11-3 | ASSLIGFTDTQY
TRBV5-1 | ASSLEGTAYYEQY
TRBV9 | ASSVGTGPDTQY
TRBV6-5 | ASSYLGTINEKLF
TRBV5-6 | ASSPRRGWGDEQF
TRBV5-6 | ASSPIRRGGTYEQY
TRBV7-9 | ASASGRVSGNTIY
TRBV7-9 | ASSLAQTATNPYEQY
TRBV27 | ASRGTGSSPLH
TRBV10-1 | ASSESRGLGANVLT
TRBV19 | ASSTEQGNYGYT
TRBV27 | ASSPWWGQGTDTQY
TRBV14 | ASSQWRGSSYEQY
TRBV11-3 | ASSTGRWTGELF
TRBV11-2 | ASSLEDSEAF
TRBV5-1 | ASSLGTGSHEQY
TRBV5-1 | ASSPLPGDSTDTQY
TRBV7-2 | ASSLKGAGKIYGYT
TRBV6-5 | ASSLQGFGGYT
TRBV30 | AWSKPGAKSNQPQH
TRBV18 | ASSLRQEETQY
TRBV18 | ASSPRGTSYNEQF
TRBV5-1 | ASSLVAGGIYEQY
TRBV12-5 | ASGPGQSNQPQH
TRBV6-5 | ASSYSDRGRRNGYT
TRBV14 | ASSHWDRERDGYT
TRBV2 | ASSPNREDTQY
TRBV27 | ASSWGSGGSYNEQF
TRBV12-5 | ASGLDRGYEQY